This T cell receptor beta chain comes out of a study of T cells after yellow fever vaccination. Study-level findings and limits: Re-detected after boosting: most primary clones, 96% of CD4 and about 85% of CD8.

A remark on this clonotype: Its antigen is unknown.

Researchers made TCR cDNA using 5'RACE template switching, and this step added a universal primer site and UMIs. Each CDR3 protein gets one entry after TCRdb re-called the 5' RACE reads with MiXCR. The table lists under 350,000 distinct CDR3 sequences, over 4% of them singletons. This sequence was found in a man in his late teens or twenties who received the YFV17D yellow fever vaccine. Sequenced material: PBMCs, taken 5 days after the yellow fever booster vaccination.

CDR3 bases: TGTGCCAGCAGCTTTTCTAGCGGGGGCAGCACAGATACGCAGTATTTT. Its translation: CASSFSSGGSTDTQYF. The rearrangement uses TRBV9 and TRBJ2-3; 10 nucleotides line up with TRBD2. The CDR3 is 16 amino acids. The trim removed 4 bases at V and 0 bases at J, leaving 5 bases unmatched. Per germline, CDR1 SGDLS and CDR2 YYNGEE.